Sequencing of this T cell receptor beta chain was carried out in a study of blood T cell repertoires in COVID-19. Study overall: COVID-19 samples, acute and convalescent, were from the United States, Italy and Spain. Nucleic acid was either cDNA or gDNA, and it came from T cells, B-cell-depleted T cells, or PBMCs.

In germline, CDR1 is MNHEY, CDR2 SMNVEV (reference sequence). Trimming shortened V by 6 bases and J by 4 bases, and 27 bases separated the two germline ends. The CDR3 sequence is 18 residues long. Per the original data handling: Estimated nucleated cell counts came from reference gene primer amplification. Libraries were prepared by immunoSEQ multiplex PCR; TCRdb keeps only in-frame clonotypes and omits some of them. That table supplies the V and J calls and clone size; D and trimming were determined from the DNA. The repertoire consists of some 130,000 clones, with roughly four fifths occurring once and the leading ten covering 11%. This clone was detected once.

Sequencing was performed on peripheral blood. V is TRBV27 and J is TRBJ1-2; maybe TRBD1 (5 bases). This clonotype was obtained from a human donor in a cohort sampled during active COVID-19. The CDR3 sequence: CASSPVGYEGAGFYGYTF. The DNA of the CDR3 is TGTGCCAGCAGCCCCGTAGGGTATGAAGGGGCCGGATTCTATGGCTACACCTTC.